What follows is one TCR beta chain and its context. The entry originates in a study of blood T cell repertoires in COVID-19. On the study more broadly: There were acute and convalescent COVID-19 samples, and they came from the United States, Italy and Spain. In each case, the material was cDNA or gDNA derived from T cells, B-cell-depleted T cells, or PBMCs.

In the original processing: From reference gene primer amplification, estimates of nucleated cell counts were derived. Measured with immunoSEQ multiplex PCR; TCRdb has only the in-frame clones, and not every one. The V and J calls and clone size were taken over from that table, and D and trimming were inferred from the DNA. Of roughly 100,000 clones in the sample, around 92% are singletons; the top ten hold 3.5%. Trimming took off 3 bases at V and 7 bases at J, with 12 bases between the two ends. The CDR3 loop spans 14 amino acids. Germline V gene lookup returns CDR1 SGHTA and CDR2 FQGNSA. What was sequenced was peripheral blood. The receptor was derived from a woman aged 55-70 years with acute or convalescent COVID-19. The chain couples TRBV7-2 to TRBJ1-4; D is possibly TRBD1 (5 bases). The CDR3 reads CASSLGGAGEKLFF. The CDR3 DNA is TGTGCCAGCAGCTTGGGAGGGGCCGGTGAAAAACTGTTTTTT.